The sequence of this T cell receptor (beta chain) was determined in a study of PD-L1 blockade in urothelial cancer. Germline V gives CDR1 SGHNT, CDR2 YENEEA. With 1 base removed from V and 1 base from J, the gap between germline ends came to 13 bases. This CDR3 region has 16 residues. Libraries were prepared by immunoSEQ multiplex PCR; TCRdb keeps only in-frame clonotypes and omits some of them. The sample lists around 40,000 clones, around 89% occurring once. The source material was PBMCs, sampled around atezolizumab (anti-PD-L1) treatment. This rearrangement joins TRBV11-3 to TRBJ1-1, with a weak D call TRBD1 (5 bases). The sequence was collected from a man in his sixties with urothelial cancer. The CDR3 DNA is TGTGCCAGCAGCTTAGGAGGCGGGGGTAGGAACACTGAAGCTTTCTTT. Translation gives CASSLGGGGRNTEAFF.